A single sample is the source of the 6 T cell receptor beta chains below, sequenced in a study of T-cell reconstitution after alpha-beta-depleted transplantation in children. The library targeted TCRbeta and was prepared with unique molecular identifiers. MiXCR, run by TCRdb on the PCR reads, gives a single entry per CDR3 protein. The sample holds approximately 290,000 distinct CDR3 sequences, 11% seen once. The sample here was peripheral blood, taken 180 days after TCRalphabeta/CD19-depleted stem cell transplant. The receptor source for this set is a male patient aged 2 to 10 who had a stem cell transplant for chronic granulomatous disease, so the T cells may come from the graft donor.

This clonotype was observed many times. This sequence joins TRBV15 and TRBJ2-7, with D tentatively TRBD2 (6 bases). Germline loops: CDR1 LNHNV, CDR2 YYDKDF (reference sequence). With 5 bases removed from V and 3 bases from J, the gap between germline ends came to 14 bases. The CDR3 is made up of 14 amino acids. In DNA form, the CDR3 reads TGTGCCACCAGCCTCGAGGTTAGCGGCTACGAGCAGTACTTC. It yields the protein CATSLEVSGYEQYF.

This clonotype was seen at least ten times. The gene calls are TRBV28 and TRBJ2-7, with D maybe TRBD1 (5 bases). CDR3 size: 15 residues. Deletions cut 5 bases from V and 1 base from J, with 15 bases between. Germline V gene lookup returns CDR1 MDHEN and CDR2 SYDVKM. The CDR3 DNA sequence: TGTGCCAGCAGTAGGGTGGGTCAGGGATCCTACGAGCAGTACTTC. Its protein product is CASSRVGQGSYEQYF.

This clonotype showed up many times. The chain has TRBV20-1 and TRBJ2-3; weak D call: TRBD2 (6 bases). Germline CDR1 and CDR2: DFQATT and SNEGSKA (reference sequence). This CDR3 is built from 14 residues. Deletions cut 5 bases from V and 2 bases from J, with 14 bases between. The CDR3 spells CSARLAGNTDTQYF. The CDR3 DNA is TGCAGTGCTCGGTTGGCGGGAAACACAGATACGCAGTATTTT.

This chain links TRBV5-1 with TRBJ2-2; TRBD1 matches at 7 bases. Germline CDR1 reads SGHRS; CDR2 reads YFSETQ. CDR3 length equals 13 residues. The trim removed 4 bases at V and 5 bases at J, leaving 2 bases unmatched. CDR3 nucleotides: TGCGCCAGCAGCGGGACAGTAACCGGGGAGCTGTTTTTT. It encodes CASSGTVTGELFF.

This clonotype was found many times. This rearrangement joins TRBV7-9 to TRBJ2-3; D remains unclear. Germline V gives CDR1 SEHNR, CDR2 FQNEAQ (reference sequence). Trimming pared 3 bases from V and 1 base from J, leaving 8 bases between. The CDR3 has 14 residues. The CDR3 nucleotides read TGTGCCAGCAGCTTGTTGGGTGGCACAGATACGCAGTATTTT. Its translation: CASSLLGGTDTQYF.

The chain recombines TRBV25-1 with TRBJ2-1, with a tentative D call TRBD1 (6 bases). The CDR3 has 13 amino acids. Per the germline V gene, CDR1 is MGHDK and CDR2 is SYGVNS. The V end lost 4 bases, the J end lost 9 bases, and 13 bases lay between the germline ends. The CDR3 protein is CASSVEGEIEQFF. DNA of the CDR3: TGTGCCAGCAGTGTTGAGGGGGAGATTGAGCAGTTCTTC.